This TCR beta chain was sequenced for a study of human T cells and chemical hapten exposure. The overall study: Patients additionally received therapeutic doses of diphenylcyclopropenone on the scalp once a week, and this continued throughout the roughly 25-week study.

V lost 7 bases to trimming and J lost 6 bases, with 16 bases between them. The CDR3 is made up of 13 amino acids. Germline lookup yields CDR1 MNHEY and CDR2 SVGAGI. The time point here: patch test 2, 6 weeks after DPC sensitization. Treatment described: therapeutic diphenylcyclopropenone sensitization with weekly scalp DPC. This clonotype was counted between two and nine times. Its antigen is undetermined. Study observations and caveats: The study found that DPC sensitization did not change TCRs above 1 in 1000 frequency.

The study's library attached unique molecular identifiers to single cDNA molecules. TCRdb re-called the RACE reads through MiXCR, storing one row per CDR3 protein. In the table there are about 350,000 distinct CDR3 sequences, under 6.5% of which are singletons. The sample was whole blood, taken in connection with sensitization to the hapten diphenylcyclopropenone (DPC). The receptor's source is a woman aged 18-35 years with alopecia areata. Some clones in this sample may be carry-over from other donors' samples. This chain links TRBV6-5 with TRBJ2-7; D is uncertain. The CDR3 reads CASTPMGSGEQYF. The CDR3 nucleotides read TGTGCCAGCACTCCGATGGGATCGGGCGAGCAGTACTTC.